This T cell receptor (beta chain) originates from a study of blood T cell repertoires in COVID-19. The assay was immunoSEQ multiplex PCR, and TCRdb's table has in-frame clones only and misses some. The sample has around 57,000 clones; over 75% are singletons. This TCR was recovered from a middle-aged man with active COVID-19. Sequences were obtained from peripheral blood.

CDR3 DNA sequence: TGTGCCAGCAGCCCAATGACAGGGGTCCAAGAGACCCAGTACTTC. Its translation is CASSPMTGVQETQYF. The chain recombines TRBV2 with TRBJ2-5; 8 bases line up with TRBD1. The CDR3 length is 15 residues. Germline V lookup: CDR1 SNHLY, CDR2 FYNNEI. Trimming cost V 6 bases and J 1 base; bases outside gene matches: 7.